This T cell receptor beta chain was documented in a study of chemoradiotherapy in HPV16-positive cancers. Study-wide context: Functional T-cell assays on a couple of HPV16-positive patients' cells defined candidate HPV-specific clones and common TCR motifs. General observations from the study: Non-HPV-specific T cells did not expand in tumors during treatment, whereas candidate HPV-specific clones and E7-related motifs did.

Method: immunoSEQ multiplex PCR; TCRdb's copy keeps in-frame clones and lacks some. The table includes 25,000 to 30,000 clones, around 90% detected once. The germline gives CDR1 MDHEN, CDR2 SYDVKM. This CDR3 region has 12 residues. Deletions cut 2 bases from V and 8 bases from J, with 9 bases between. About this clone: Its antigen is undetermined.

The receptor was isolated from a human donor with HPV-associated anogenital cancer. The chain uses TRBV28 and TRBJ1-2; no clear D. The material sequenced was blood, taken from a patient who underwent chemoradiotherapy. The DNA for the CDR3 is TGTGCCAGCAGTTTAGTGGACGGGGGCTACACCTTC. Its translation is CASSLVDGGYTF.